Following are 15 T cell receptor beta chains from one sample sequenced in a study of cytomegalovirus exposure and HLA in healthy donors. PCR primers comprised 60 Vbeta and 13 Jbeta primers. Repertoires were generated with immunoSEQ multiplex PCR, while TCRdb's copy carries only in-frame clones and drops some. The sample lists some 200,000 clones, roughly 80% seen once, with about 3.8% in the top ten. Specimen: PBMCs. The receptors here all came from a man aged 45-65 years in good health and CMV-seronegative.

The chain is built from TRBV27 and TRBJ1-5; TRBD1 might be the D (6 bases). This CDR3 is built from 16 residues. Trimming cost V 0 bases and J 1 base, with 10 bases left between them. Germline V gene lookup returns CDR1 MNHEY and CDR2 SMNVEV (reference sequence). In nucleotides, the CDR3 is TGTGCCAGCAGTTTATCGGGGGCGCGGAGCAATCAGCCCCAGCATTTT. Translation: CASSLSGARSNQPQHF.

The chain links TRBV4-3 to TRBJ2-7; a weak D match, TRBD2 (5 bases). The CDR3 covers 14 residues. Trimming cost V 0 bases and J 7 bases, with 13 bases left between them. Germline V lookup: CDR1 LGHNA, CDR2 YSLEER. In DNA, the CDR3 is TGCGCCAGCAGCCAAGATCCCCGGGAATCGGAGCAGTACTTC. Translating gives CASSQDPRESEQYF.

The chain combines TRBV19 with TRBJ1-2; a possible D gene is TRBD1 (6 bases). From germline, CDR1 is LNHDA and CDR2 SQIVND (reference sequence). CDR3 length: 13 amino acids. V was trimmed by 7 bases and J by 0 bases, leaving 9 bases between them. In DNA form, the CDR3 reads TGTGCCAGTACCAGGACAGCTAACTATGGCTACACCTTC. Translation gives CASTRTANYGYTF. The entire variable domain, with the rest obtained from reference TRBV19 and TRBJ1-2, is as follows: DGGITQSPKYLFRKEGQNVTLSCEQNLNHDAMYWYRQDPGQGLRLIYYSQIVNDFQKGDIAEGYSVSREKKESFPLTVTSAQKNPTAFYLCASTRTANYGYTFGSGTRLTVV.

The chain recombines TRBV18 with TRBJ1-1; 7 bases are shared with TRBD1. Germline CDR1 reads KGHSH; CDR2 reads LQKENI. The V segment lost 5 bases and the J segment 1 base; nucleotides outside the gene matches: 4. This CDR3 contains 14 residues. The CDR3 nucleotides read TGTGCCAGCTCATCACAGGGGCGGAACACTGAAGCTTTCTTT. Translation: CASSSQGRNTEAFF.

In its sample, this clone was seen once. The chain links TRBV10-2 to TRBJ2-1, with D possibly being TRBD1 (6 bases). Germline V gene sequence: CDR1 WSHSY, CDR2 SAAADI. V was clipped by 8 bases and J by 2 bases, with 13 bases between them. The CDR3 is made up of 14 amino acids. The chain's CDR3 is CASDRDTTYNEQFF. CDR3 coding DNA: TGCGCCAGCGACCGGGACACTACCTACAATGAGCAGTTCTTC.

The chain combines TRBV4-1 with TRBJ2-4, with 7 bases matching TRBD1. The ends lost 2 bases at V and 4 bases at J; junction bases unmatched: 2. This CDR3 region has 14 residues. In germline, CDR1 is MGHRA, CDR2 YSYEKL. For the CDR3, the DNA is TGCGCCAGCAGCCAACCGACAGGGAAAAACATTCAGTACTTC. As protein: CASSQPTGKNIQYF.

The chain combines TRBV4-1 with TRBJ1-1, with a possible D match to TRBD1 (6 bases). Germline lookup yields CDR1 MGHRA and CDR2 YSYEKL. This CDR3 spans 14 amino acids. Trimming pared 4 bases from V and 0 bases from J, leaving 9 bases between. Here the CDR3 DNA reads TGCGCCAGCAGCCCCACAGGGCTGAACACTGAAGCTTTCTTT. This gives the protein CASSPTGLNTEAFF.

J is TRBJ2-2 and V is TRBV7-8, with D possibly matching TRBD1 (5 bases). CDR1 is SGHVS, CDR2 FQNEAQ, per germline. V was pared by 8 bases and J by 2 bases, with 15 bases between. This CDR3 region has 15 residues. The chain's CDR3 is CASVPHTGNTGELFF. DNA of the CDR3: TGTGCCAGCGTCCCCCACACAGGAAACACCGGGGAGCTGTTTTTT.

The CDR3 sequence is CASSLALNYGYTF. The CDR3 coding sequence is TGTGCCAGCAGCTTAGCCCTGAACTATGGCTACACCTTC. The chain combines TRBV11-2 with TRBJ1-2; D not resolved. CDR1 and CDR2 (germline): SGHAT, FQNNGV. The germline V and J ends were trimmed by 1 base and 2 bases, with 5 bases remaining between them. The CDR3 is made up of 13 amino acids.

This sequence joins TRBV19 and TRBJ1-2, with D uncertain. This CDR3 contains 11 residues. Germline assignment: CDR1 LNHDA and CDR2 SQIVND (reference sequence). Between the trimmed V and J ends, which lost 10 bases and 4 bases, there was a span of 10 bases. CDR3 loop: CATSSRYGYTF. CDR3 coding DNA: TGTGCCACGAGCTCCCGCTATGGCTACACCTTC.

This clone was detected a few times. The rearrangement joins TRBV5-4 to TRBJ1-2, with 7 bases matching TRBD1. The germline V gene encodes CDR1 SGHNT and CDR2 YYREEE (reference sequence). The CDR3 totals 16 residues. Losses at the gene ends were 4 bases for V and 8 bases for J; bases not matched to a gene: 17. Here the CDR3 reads CASSADRVMMVYGYTF. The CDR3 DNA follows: TGTGCCAGCAGCGCTGACAGGGTAATGATGGTTTACGGCTACACCTTC.

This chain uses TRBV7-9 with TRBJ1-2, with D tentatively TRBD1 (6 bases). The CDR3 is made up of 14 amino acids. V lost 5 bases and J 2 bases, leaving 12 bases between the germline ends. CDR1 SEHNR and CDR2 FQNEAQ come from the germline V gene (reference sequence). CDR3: CASSPAGANYGYTF. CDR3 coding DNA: TGTGCCAGCAGCCCCGCAGGGGCAAACTATGGCTACACCTTC. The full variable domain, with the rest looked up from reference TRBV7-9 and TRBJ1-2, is DTGVSQNPRHKITKRGQNVTFRCDPISEHNRLYWYRQTLGQGPEFLTYFQNEAQLEKSRLLSDRFSAERPKGSFSTLEIQRTEQGDSAMYLCASSPAGANYGYTFGSGTRLTVV.

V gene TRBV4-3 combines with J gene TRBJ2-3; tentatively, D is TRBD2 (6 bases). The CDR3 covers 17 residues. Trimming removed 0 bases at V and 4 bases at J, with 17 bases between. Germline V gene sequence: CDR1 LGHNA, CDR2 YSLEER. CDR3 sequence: CASSQDSGGIIADTQYF. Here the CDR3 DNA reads TGCGCCAGCAGCCAAGATAGTGGGGGGATCATCGCAGATACGCAGTATTTT.

CDR3 sequence reads: CASGGPGADTQYF. The CDR3 DNA sequence: TGTGCCAGCGGGGGCCCCGGGGCAGATACGCAGTATTTT. The V gene is TRBV7-9, the J gene TRBJ2-3, with a weak D call TRBD1 (6 bases). The CDR3 extends over 13 amino acids. Germline CDR1 reads SEHNR; CDR2 reads FQNEAQ (reference sequence). Trimming took off 8 bases at V and 4 bases at J, with 13 bases between the two ends.

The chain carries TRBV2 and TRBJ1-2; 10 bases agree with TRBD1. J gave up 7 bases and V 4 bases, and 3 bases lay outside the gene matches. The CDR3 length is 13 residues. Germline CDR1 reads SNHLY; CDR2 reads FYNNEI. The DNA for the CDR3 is TGTGCCAGCAGTGCGGGACAGGGGTTTGGCTACACCTTC. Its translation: CASSAGQGFGYTF. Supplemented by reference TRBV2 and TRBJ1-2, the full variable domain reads EPEVTQTPSHQVTQMGQEVILRCVPISNHLYFYWYRQILGQKVEFLVSFYNNEISEKSEIFDDQFSVERPDGSNFTLKIRSTKLEDSAMYFCASSAGQGFGYTFGSGTRLTVV.